Listed below are T cell receptor beta chains from one sample, sequenced in a study of T cells in Graves' hyperthyroidism and ophthalmopathy. TCRdb analysed the multiplex PCR reads with MiXCR anew, one entry per CDR3 protein. The table includes 300,000 or so distinct CDR3 sequences, about a sixth detected once. Material for sequencing was blood. These receptors were taken from an older woman with Graves' ophthalmopathy. Both conserved end residues are part of each CDR3. D genes are given only for firm matches. Some rows mark clone size as missing; the rest say once, few, many or name a class of expanded clone.

v_gene	d_gene	abundance	j_gene	CDR3nt	CDR3aa
TRBV24-1	-	-	TRBJ2-1	TGTGCCACCGGCTCCTACAATGAGCAGTTCTTC	CATGSYNEQFF
TRBV7-9	-	many	TRBJ2-5	TGTGCCAGCAGCTCGAGAGCCGGACGGGGAGAGACCCAGTACTTC	CASSSRAGRGETQYF
TRBV28	-	many	TRBJ2-2	TGTGCCAGCAGAGTTTCCGGGGCGAACACCGGGGAGCTGTTTTTT	CASRVSGANTGELFF
TRBV7-9	-	many	TRBJ2-7	TGTGCCAGCAGCTCAACAGGGATCTCCTACGAGCAGTACTTC	CASSSTGISYEQYF
TRBV4-2	TRBD1	few	TRBJ1-2	TGTGCCAGCAGCCAAGATGGACAGGGGGCCCGCTACACCTTC	CASSQDGQGARYTF
TRBV12-3/TRBV12-4	-	-	TRBJ2-7	TGTGCCAGCAGTTTAGGTATAAGAGACAGAGCGAACTTC	CASSLGIRDRANF
TRBV20-1	-	many	TRBJ2-7	TGCAGTGCTATCTCTCAGGTTGCCTACGAGCAGTACTTC	CSAISQVAYEQYF
TRBV28	TRBD2	many	TRBJ2-6	TGTGCCAGCAGTCCCTTGGGACTAGCGGGAGCCGGGGCCAACGTCCTGACTTTC	CASSPLGLAGAGANVLTF
TRBV6-2/TRBV6-3	-	-	TRBJ1-6	TGTGCCAGCAGTTACGAAAGCGATTCACCCCTCCACTTT	CASSYESDSPLHF
TRBV27	-	many	TRBJ2-7	TGTGCCAGCAGCCGTACCGGGACATCATCCTACGAGCAGTACTTC	CASSRTGTSSYEQYF
TRBV27	-	many	TRBJ2-1	TGTGCCAGTGGTGGAGTTGAGCAGTTCTTC	CASGGVEQFF
TRBV6-2/TRBV6-3	-	-	TRBJ1-3	TGTGCCAGCAGTTACCAGGGTCGAAACACCATATATTTT	CASSYQGRNTIYF
TRBV11-2	TRBD2	many	TRBJ2-3	TGTGCCAGCAGCTTAGGGAGAGCGGGGGCCCGATCCACAGATACGCAGTATTTT	CASSLGRAGARSTDTQYF
TRBV7-9	-	-	TRBJ2-2	TGTGCCAGCAGCCCGGTCCCGGGGAGCACCGGGGAGCTGTTTTTT	CASSPVPGSTGELFF
TRBV19	-	-	TRBJ2-2	TGTGCCAGTAGTCCACTGTTCGTCACCGGGGAGCTGTTTTTT	CASSPLFVTGELFF
TRBV5-1	-	-	TRBJ2-5	TGCGCCAGCAGCCAATTTAAGGGTTCGGGTGGGGAGACCCAGTACTTC	CASSQFKGSGGETQYF
TRBV5-5	-	few	TRBJ1-1	TGTGCCAGCCTAGCGACGGGGAGGATGGCTGAAGCTTTCTTT	CASLATGRMAEAFF
TRBV27	TRBD1	many	TRBJ1-2	TGTGCCAGCAGTGATACAGGGGGCCACTATGGCTACACCTTC	CASSDTGGHYGYTF
TRBV28	-	-	TRBJ2-7	TGTGCCAGCAGTACCCACGGGAGCCCGAGAGAGCAGTACTTC	CASSTHGSPREQYF
TRBV29-1	TRBD1	-	TRBJ1-1	TGCAGCGCCCAAACAGGGGTAGGCACTGAAGCTTTCTTT	CSAQTGVGTEAFF
TRBV20-1	-	many	TRBJ1-4	TGCAGTGCCCGCTCAGAAAATGAAAAACTGTTTTTT	CSARSENEKLFF
TRBV20-1	-	once	TRBJ2-1	TGCAGTGCTAGTGGCCCAGGGGTGGATGAGCAGTTCTTC	CSASGPGVDEQFF
TRBV29-1	TRBD1	-	TRBJ2-1	TGCAGCGTCGACAGGGGATCTAACAATGAGCAGTTCTTC	CSVDRGSNNEQFF
TRBV28	-	-	TRBJ1-6	TGTGCCAGCAGTTTTCCTGGTCCACCCCTCCACTTT	CASSFPGPPLHF
TRBV14	-	many	TRBJ1-1	TGTGCCAGCAGCCGGCACCCAGAAGGGGCTTTGGCTTTCTTT	CASSRHPEGALAFF
TRBV6-2/TRBV6-3	TRBD2	many	TRBJ2-5	TGTGCCAGCAGCCGGGGGCTAGCGGGACCAACAGGACAAGAGACCCAGTACTTC	CASSRGLAGPTGQETQYF
TRBV20-1	-	-	TRBJ2-1	TGCAGTGCTGCCACAGGAAAATATTACAATGAGCAGTTCTTC	CSAATGKYYNEQFF
TRBV27	-	-	TRBJ1-1	-	CASSFGGGSIF
TRBV12-3/TRBV12-4	-	many	TRBJ1-1	TGTGCCAGCAGCCTCTTGCGTGATACTGAAGCTTTCTTT	CASSLLRDTEAFF
TRBV18	-	many	TRBJ2-7	TGTGCCAGCTCGGGGGACATTTCCTACGAGCAGTACTTC	CASSGDISYEQYF
TRBV6-2/TRBV6-3	-	many	TRBJ2-7	TGTGCCAGCAGTAGGGGAGACTACTACTCCTACGAGCAGTACTTC	CASSRGDYYSYEQYF
TRBV20-1	TRBD1	-	TRBJ2-2	TGCAGTGCTCCACCAGACAGGGGGGTCACCGGGGAGCTGTTTTTT	CSAPPDRGVTGELFF
TRBV20-1	TRBD2	-	TRBJ2-1	TGCAGTGACGCCCTAGCGGGGGGTAGCTCCTACAATGAGCAGTTCTTC	CSDALAGGSSYNEQFF
TRBV13	TRBD2	many	TRBJ2-5	TGTGCCAGCAGTCCGGGGAGCGGGAGATCAGAGACCCAGTACTTC	CASSPGSGRSETQYF
TRBV20-1	TRBD1	few	TRBJ2-7	TGCAGTGCGGCCGGGACAGGGACTCACGAGCAGTACTTC	CSAAGTGTHEQYF
TRBV19	-	few	TRBJ2-7	TGTGCCAGTAGTCGTAACGGGCCCCCCTACGAGCAGTACTTC	CASSRNGPPYEQYF
TRBV7-3	TRBD2	few	TRBJ2-5	TGTGCCAGCAGCCCCCTGGCGGACCGTAAGGGACTAGCGGGAGAGACCCAGTACTTC	CASSPLADRKGLAGETQYF
TRBV3-2	-	many	TRBJ2-3	TGTGCCAGCACCTTTCCTAGCACAGATACGCAGTATTTT	CASTFPSTDTQYF
TRBV30	-	-	TRBJ1-3	TGTGCCTGGAGTGTACAAGGGAGATTCAGGAACACCATATATTTT	CAWSVQGRFRNTIYF
TRBV12-3/TRBV12-4	TRBD1	-	TRBJ1-1	TGTGCCAGCAGTCCAGCGGCAGGGGGGGGCACTGAAGCTTTCTTT	CASSPAAGGGTEAFF
TRBV3-1	TRBD1	many	TRBJ2-7	TGTGCCAGCAGCCCCGACAGGGGTTACGAGCAGTACTTC	CASSPDRGYEQYF
TRBV15	-	-	TRBJ2-1	TGTGCCACCAGCAGAGATAGGAGCTCCTACAATGAGCAGTTCTTC	CATSRDRSSYNEQFF
TRBV9	-	-	TRBJ2-1	TGTGCCAGCAGCGCTAGACCGGGACAAAGAAATGAGCAGTTCTTC	CASSARPGQRNEQFF